The 18 T cell receptor beta chains given below trace back to one sample, sequenced in a study of yellow fever vaccine responses in identical twins. One entry per CDR3 protein, called by TCRdb with MiXCR from the RT-PCR reads. The sample has about 2,300 distinct CDR3 sequences, 83% seen once. This specimen consisted of T cells from blood (PBMCs), unsorted or a sorted subset (not recorded which), obtained before or after yellow fever vaccination (not recorded which). These receptors were obtained from a woman aged 18-30 years who received the yellow fever vaccine.

This chain uses TRBV6-5 with TRBJ1-6; tentative D call: TRBD1 (5 bases). CDR1 and CDR2 from the germline V gene are MNHEY and SVGAGI. The V end lost 2 bases, the J end lost 10 bases, and 12 bases lay between the germline ends. The CDR3 is 14 amino acids. The CDR3 DNA follows: TGTGCCAGCAGTTACCGGGCAGGGAAATCACCCCTCCACTTT. Translating gives CASSYRAGKSPLHF.

This chain uses TRBV4-1 with TRBJ2-3; D might be TRBD1 or TRBD2, each matching 5 bases. CDR1 is MGHRA, CDR2 YSYEKL, per germline. V was cut by 0 bases and J by 2 bases, with 9 bases left in between. The CDR3 has 15 amino acids. CDR3 DNA sequence: TGCGCCAGCAGCCAAGATCCGGGGCCCACAGATACGCAGTATTTT. Its protein is CASSQDPGPTDTQYF.

As for this clonotype: This CDR3 fails to terminate in the conserved phenylalanine or tryptophan, so it likely reflects a read error. This chain joins TRBV11-2 and TRBJ1-2; the D is unclear. The germline V gene encodes CDR1 SGHAT and CDR2 FQNNGV. The V end was cut by 2 bases, the J end by 6 bases, with 19 bases between. The CDR3 is made up of 16 amino acids. The CDR3 reads CASSLSISGPPHGYTL. In nucleotides, the CDR3 is TGTGCCAGCAGCTTATCCATCTCCGGGCCTCCGCATGGCTACACCTTG.

The gene calls are TRBV5-4 and TRBJ2-2; D ambiguous. CDR1 is SGHNT, CDR2 YYREEE, per germline (reference sequence). Trimming shortened V by 3 bases and J by 4 bases, and 13 bases separated the two germline ends. The CDR3 contains 15 residues. The chain's CDR3 is CASSYHTGSTGELFF. Here the CDR3 DNA reads TGTGCCAGCAGCTACCATACCGGCTCCACCGGGGAGCTGTTTTTT.

This clonotype was seen a few times. The rearrangement links TRBV10-1 to TRBJ1-5; TRBD1 is a possible D gene (5 bases). The CDR3 totals 13 residues. V was clipped by 6 bases and J by 6 bases, with 12 bases between them. Germline V gives CDR1 WNHNN, CDR2 SYGVQD (reference sequence). The CDR3 nucleotides are TGCGCCAGCAGCAGCAGCCAGGGTCAGCCCCAGCATTTT. As protein: CASSSSQGQPQHF.

The CDR3 loop is CASRPPGGDSPLHF. CDR3 in DNA: TGTGCCAGCAGGCCCCCAGGGGGCGATTCACCCCTCCACTTT. The J gene is TRBJ1-6, the V gene TRBV28; 8 nucleotides align to TRBD1. V lost 6 bases to trimming and J lost 8 bases; unmatched junction nucleotides: 6. Germline V gene data show CDR1 as MDHEN and CDR2 as SYDVKM. This CDR3 is 14 amino acids long.

The table lists this clonotype with a count of one. This rearrangement joins TRBV6-4 to TRBJ1-2, with D hard to call. Germline V lookup: CDR1 MRHNA, CDR2 SNTAGT. This CDR3 contains 13 residues. V was cut by 2 bases and J by 5 bases, with 9 bases left in between. This CDR3 is CASSDEGRYGYTF. The CDR3 DNA reads TGTGCCAGCAGTGACGAGGGCAGATATGGCTACACCTTC.

This clonotype turned up a few times. The V and J genes are TRBV24-1 and TRBJ2-1; TRBD1 matches at 11 bases. This CDR3 has 15 residues. The germline gives CDR1 KGHDR, CDR2 SFDVKD. The V gene end was trimmed by 1 base and the J gene end by 6 bases; junction bases not matched to a gene: 1. CDR3: CATSDLGTGGNEQFF. The CDR3 coding sequence is TGTGCCACCAGTGATTTAGGGACAGGGGGCAATGAGCAGTTCTTC.

The J gene is TRBJ2-1, the V gene TRBV10-1; 13 bases are shared with TRBD2. V gave up 4 bases and J gave up 8 bases; unmatched junction bases: 8. Germline lookup yields CDR1 WNHNN and CDR2 SYGVQD (reference sequence). There are 16 residues in the CDR3. DNA for the CDR3: TGCGCCAGCAGTGGGGCCCGACTAGCGGGAGGAGATGAGCAGTTCTTC. This codes for CASSGARLAGGDEQFF.

This rearrangement joins TRBV12-3 or TRBV12-4 to TRBJ1-1; the D gene is possibly TRBD1 (5 bases). Trimming stripped 8 bases from V and 11 bases from J, with 18 bases between. This CDR3 is 12 amino acids long. The CDR3 loop is CASASQGGVAFF. CDR3 nucleotides: TGTGCCAGCGCCTCGCAGGGAGGGGTGGCTTTCTTT.

This clonotype has only one observation. The V call is TRBV28, the J call TRBJ1-6; no clear D gene. This CDR3 spans 14 amino acids. Germline CDR1 and CDR2: MDHEN and SYDVKM. The V end was cut by 3 bases, the J end by 3 bases, with 6 bases between. CDR3 loop: CASSLRDYNSPLHF. The CDR3 region has the DNA TGTGCCAGCAGTTTGAGGGACTATAATTCACCCCTCCACTTT.

The chain employs TRBV14 and TRBJ1-1; D is undetermined. The CDR3 sequence is 13 residues long. The V gene lost 0 bases and the J gene lost 3 bases, with 5 bases spanning the gap. CDR1 and CDR2 (germline): SGHDN, FVKESK. This CDR3 is CASSQDRDTEAFF. The DNA of the CDR3 is TGTGCCAGCAGCCAAGACCGGGACACTGAAGCTTTCTTT.

The chain recombines TRBV18 with TRBJ2-1; 7 positions match TRBD1. Germline CDR1 and CDR2: KGHSH and LQKENI. V shed 1 base, J shed 0 bases, and the junction held 3 bases outside the gene matches. The CDR3 sequence is 16 residues long. For the CDR3, the DNA is TGTGCCAGCTCACCACGGGGACAGAGCTCCTACAATGAGCAGTTCTTC. This gives the protein CASSPRGQSSYNEQFF.

V is TRBV3-1 and J is TRBJ1-1; D is undetermined. Deletions cut 2 bases from V and 0 bases from J, with 13 bases between. The germline CDR1 and CDR2 sequences are LGHDT and YNNKEL (reference sequence). The CDR3 spans 16 residues. The CDR3 DNA sequence: TGTGCCAGCAGCCAAAATGTCCGTGTCATGAACACTGAAGCTTTCTTT. Translating it yields CASSQNVRVMNTEAFF.

The J gene is TRBJ2-7, the V gene TRBV6-1; 8 bases are shared with TRBD1. The CDR3 extends over 13 amino acids. Germline loops: CDR1 MNHNS, CDR2 SASEGT. Trimming at V came to 6 bases and at J to 0 bases, leaving 1 base not matched to a gene. CDR3 nucleotide sequence: TGTGCCAGCAGCAGGGGGCTCTCCTACGAGCAGTACTTC. Translation: CASSRGLSYEQYF.

In this sample, this clonotype turned up a few times. V gene TRBV6-4 combines with J gene TRBJ2-2; 10 nucleotides agree with TRBD1. CDR3 length equals 17 residues. Unmatched junction bases numbered 6, after V lost 0 bases and J lost 5 bases. Germline lookup yields CDR1 MRHNA and CDR2 SNTAGT. CDR3 sequence (DNA): TGTGCCAGCAGTGACTCAACCGGGACAGGGGAGACCGGGGAGCTGTTTTTT. Its protein product is CASSDSTGTGETGELFF.

The rearrangement uses TRBV4-1 and TRBJ2-7; D remains ambiguous. V lost 1 base and J 2 bases, leaving 15 bases between the germline ends. The CDR3 is 16 residues long. The V gene's germline CDR1 is MGHRA and CDR2 YSYEKL. The CDR3 coding sequence is TGCGCCAGCAGCCAAGGTCAAGCACAGCCCACCTACGAGCAGTACTTC. Its translation is CASSQGQAQPTYEQYF.

The CDR3 coding sequence is TGTGCCAGCAGCGCCCGCCGGGGCTCCAATCAGCCCCAGCATTTT. This codes for CASSARRGSNQPQHF. The chain employs TRBV11-2 and TRBJ1-5, with D possibly matching TRBD1 (5 bases). CDR1 is SGHAT, CDR2 FQNNGV, per germline. V was shortened by 5 bases and J by 3 bases, with 14 bases between the two germline ends. The CDR3 is 15 amino acids.